A selection of T cell receptor beta chains follows, all from one sample in a study of cytomegalovirus exposure and HLA in healthy donors. Sequencing used immunoSEQ multiplex PCR; TCRdb keeps in-frame clones, though not all of them. The data hold some 160,000 clones, with approximately 83% observed a single time. Material for sequencing was PBMCs. The receptor source for this set is a woman between 18 and 30 years old in good health and CMV-seronegative. CDR3s include the opening cysteine and the closing phenylalanine or tryptophan. Fields, in order: J gene, D gene, clone size, V gene, CDR3 protein, CDR3 DNA. A D gene is named only where the DNA matches it firmly. Only part of the rows carry a size: once, few, many, or a class if the clone is expanded.

TRBJ1-3 | TRBD1 | once | TRBV6-5 | CASRQGPRSGNTIYF | TGTGCCAGCAGACAGGGGCCACGCTCTGGAAACACCATATATTTT
TRBJ2-7 | TRBD1 | . | TRBV19 | CASSSSGTGRSEQYF | TGTGCCAGTAGTTCCTCCGGGACAGGGCGGTCCGAGCAGTACTTC
TRBJ2-7 | . | . | TRBV27 | CASSQVGPRYGIEQYF | TGTGCCAGCAGCCAAGTCGGGCCCCGATACGGGATCGAGCAGTACTTC
TRBJ2-7 | . | . | TRBV6-4 | CASSRQSYEQYF | TGTGCCAGCAGTAGACAGTCCTACGAGCAGTACTTC
TRBJ1-4 | . | . | TRBV7-2 | CASSLAGQASNEKLFF | TGTGCCAGCAGCTTAGCGGGCCAGGCCTCTAATGAAAAACTGTTTTTT
TRBJ2-1 | TRBD2 | . | TRBV13 | CASSGRRGGVYNEQFF | TGTGCCAGCAGCGGACGGCGGGGGGGCGTTTACAATGAGCAGTTCTTC
TRBJ2-2 | . | . | TRBV9 | CASSGGGVGTGELFF | TGTGCCAGCAGCGGAGGGGGGGTAGGGACCGGGGAGCTGTTTTTT
TRBJ2-3 | TRBD1 | . | TRBV12-5 | CASGLGTGLRASTDTQYF | TGTGCTAGTGGTCTCGGGACAGGCCTCCGTGCTAGCACAGATACGCAGTATTTT
TRBJ1-4 | . | once | TRBV5-1 | CASSFGGSGLEKLFF | TGCGCCAGCAGCTTCGGGGGGAGTGGTTTGGAAAAACTGTTTTTT
TRBJ1-1 | TRBD1 | . | TRBV11-1 | CASSWGQGNTEAFF | TGTGCCAGCAGCTGGGGACAGGGGAACACTGAAGCTTTCTTT
TRBJ2-5 | . | . | TRBV5-1 | CASSLTTSPIKETQYF | TGCGCCAGCAGCTTGACCACTAGTCCAATAAAAGAGACCCAGTACTTC
TRBJ2-3 | . | few | TRBV6-4 | CASSEAGSTDTQYF | TGTGCCAGCAGTGAGGCCGGGAGCACAGATACGCAGTATTTT
TRBJ1-3 | . | . | TRBV7-9 | CASSSGQSPVPGNTIYF | TGTGCCAGCAGCTCCGGACAGTCGCCAGTCCCTGGAAACACCATATATTTT
TRBJ1-1 | . | few | TRBV7-9 | CASSLVAVNTEAFF | TGTGCCAGCAGCTTAGTTGCAGTGAACACTGAAGCTTTCTTT
TRBJ1-2 | . | . | TRBV30 | CAWSVQTARNYGYTF | TGTGCCTGGAGTGTACAGACAGCAAGAAACTATGGCTACACCTTC
TRBJ2-2 | . | . | TRBV5-1 | CANSLLPNTGELFF | TGCGCCAACAGCCTTCTTCCGAACACCGGGGAGCTGTTTTTT
TRBJ1-2 | . | . | TRBV6-1 | CASSEGGRLVYGYTF | TGTGCCAGCAGTGAAGGCGGCCGGTTAGTTTATGGCTACACCTTC
TRBJ2-3 | TRBD2 | . | TRBV6-1 | CASRERGVRDTQYF | TGTGCCAGCAGGGAGCGGGGGGTAAGAGATACGCAGTATTTT
TRBJ2-4 | . | once | TRBV30 | CAWSWQMIAKNIQYF | TGTGCCTGGAGTTGGCAGATGATAGCCAAAAACATTCAGTACTTC
TRBJ2-1 | TRBD2 | once | TRBV29-1 | CSVARLAGDAYNEQFF | TGCAGCGTGGCACGACTAGCGGGGGACGCGTACAATGAGCAGTTCTTC
TRBJ2-3 | TRBD1 | once | TRBV7-2 | CASSRGQGARTQYF | TGTGCCAGCAGCCGGGGACAGGGGGCGAGGACGCAGTATTTT
TRBJ2-5 | TRBD2 | . | TRBV5-4 | CASSTLAGEETQYF | TGTGCCAGCAGCACCTTAGCGGGGGAAGAGACCCAGTACTTC
TRBJ2-5 | . | . | TRBV30 | CAWSSTGETQYF | TGTGCCTGGAGTAGTACGGGGGAGACCCAGTACTTC
TRBJ1-4 | TRBD1 | . | TRBV4-2 | CASSQLSFQGTAQEKLFF | TGTGCCAGCAGCCAACTGTCTTTTCAAGGGACAGCGCAAGAAAAACTGTTTTTT
TRBJ2-7 | TRBD2 | . | TRBV7-2 | CASSRGTSGGGYEQYF | TGTGCCAGCAGCAGAGGGACTAGCGGGGGGGGCTACGAGCAGTACTTC
TRBJ1-1 | . | . | TRBV6-4 | CASSGQENTEAFF | TGTGCCAGCAGTGGACAGGAGAACACTGAAGCTTTCTTT